This entry lists 13 T cell receptor beta chains sequenced from one sample in a study of metastatic and nonmetastatic thyroid tumors (dated by TCRdb to between 2020 and 2021). The library was built by means of PCR. The instrument was an Illumina HiSeq 4000. In-frame beta chains were kept once TCRdb had trimmed the public reads at Q25 with fastp and called clones with MiXCR. This sample has approximately 19,000 clones in its table, and 34% of those were observed once. The ten largest clones capture over 8% of the sample. None of the patients had been given any treatment before thyroid surgery. Sequencing input: tumor tissue. The source of these receptors is a male donor with papillary thyroid cancer or a benign thyroid nodule (not recorded which). Some clones in this sample may be carry-over from other donors' samples.

This clone was seen a handful of times. This chain uses TRBV6-1 with TRBJ2-1; TRBD2 might be the D (6 bases). Germline V gene data show CDR1 as MNHNS and CDR2 as SASEGT. The V end was cut by 5 bases, the J end by 5 bases, with 16 bases between. The CDR3 length is 15 residues. The DNA for the CDR3 is TGTGCCAGCAGTCAGGTGGAGGGGATCAACAATGAGCAGTTCTTC. Translating gives CASSQVEGINNEQFF.

This clone was seen many times. This chain links TRBV9 with TRBJ1-1; D call uncertain. This CDR3 comprises 13 residues. V was clipped by 1 base and J by 3 bases, with 7 bases between them. Germline V gene lookup returns CDR1 SGDLS and CDR2 YYNGEE. In nucleotides, the CDR3 is TGTGCCAGCAGCGTAATTCCGGACACTGAAGCTTTCTTT. It encodes CASSVIPDTEAFF.

V gene TRBV27 combines with J gene TRBJ2-1, with D unclear. From germline, CDR1 is MNHEY and CDR2 SMNVEV (reference sequence). This CDR3 has 12 residues. The CDR3 DNA reads as TGTGAAAGCAGAAACAGTCGTGGTGAGCAGTTCTTC. Translating it yields CESRNSRGEQFF.

This clone was picked up many times. The V call is TRBV10-2, the J call TRBJ1-5; D gene ambiguous. Between the trimmed V and J ends, which lost 0 bases and 4 bases, there was a span of 10 bases. There are 15 residues in the CDR3. Germline-derived CDR1 and CDR2 are WSHSY and SAAADI. CDR3 sequence: CASSESNRWNQPQHF. The CDR3, as DNA: TGCGCCAGCAGTGAGTCGAACCGGTGGAATCAGCCCCAGCATTTT.

This clone was recorded many times. Germline and junction disagree at one end, which may indicate a read error. The chain links TRBV7-9 to TRBJ2-3; 8 positions agree with TRBD1. The CDR3 sequence is 13 residues long. The germline V gene has CDR1 SEHNR and CDR2 FQNEAQ (reference sequence). The CDR3 DNA is TGTGCCAGCAGCTTAGCTCCGACAGGGGTCCTCCGTTTT. This gives the protein CASSLAPTGVLRF.

The V call is TRBV11-1, the J call TRBJ2-7, with D possibly being TRBD2 (5 bases). The CDR3 has 19 residues. V lost 5 bases and J 4 bases, leaving 30 bases between the germline ends. Per the germline V gene, CDR1 is SGHAT and CDR2 is FQDESV (reference sequence). CDR3 sequence (DNA): TGTGCCAGCAGCCGCGATAGCGTGAGGTCCGGTTTTTCACGATACGAGCAGTACTTC. It yields the protein CASSRDSVRSGFSRYEQYF.

The chain uses TRBV5-6 and TRBJ2-2; D ambiguous. With 4 bases removed from V and 9 bases from J, the gap between germline ends came to 25 bases. There are 17 residues in the CDR3. The germline CDR1 and CDR2 sequences are SGHDT and YYEEEE. The CDR3 coding sequence is TGTGCCAGCAGCCTTTTTACCCAGTATCGGCGGACCCGGGAGCTGTTTTTT. Its protein is CASSLFTQYRRTRELFF. Drawing the rest from reference TRBV5-6 and TRBJ2-2, the complete variable domain is DAGVTQSPTHLIKTRGQQVTLRCSPKSGHDTVSWYQQALGQGPQFIFQYYEEEERQRGNFPDRFSGHQFPNYSSELNVNALLLGDSALYLCASSLFTQYRRTRELFFGEGSRLTVL.

This clone was counted ten times or more. The chain carries TRBV12-3 or TRBV12-4 and TRBJ1-5; 8 positions agree with TRBD1. After removal of 3 bases from V and 2 bases from J, the junction contained 6 bases not matched to a gene. This CDR3 has 16 amino acids. CDR3 in amino acids: CASSFSDRARNQPQHF. In DNA form, the CDR3 reads TGTGCCAGCAGTTTTTCGGACAGGGCGCGCAATCAGCCCCAGCATTTT.

Judged by abundance, this clone is medium-sized (0.01 to 0.1%). This chain joins TRBV20-1 and TRBJ2-7, with D unclear. Trimming took 5 bases from V and 4 from J, leaving 15 bases between them. In germline, CDR1 is DFQATT, CDR2 SNEGSKA (reference sequence). The CDR3 consists of 13 residues. The CDR3 reads CSAGEDLSYEQYF. CDR3 DNA: TGCAGTGCTGGTGAGGACCTATCGTACGAGCAGTACTTC.

On this clone: This may come from a read error, since a much larger clone is one base off. The chain links TRBV5-5 to TRBJ1-4; 11 bases fit TRBD1. The V gene's germline CDR1 is SGHKS and CDR2 YYEKEE (reference sequence). This CDR3 region has 16 residues. The CDR3 here is CSSSLSTGTGGEKLFF. In DNA, the CDR3 is TGTTCCAGCAGCTTGTCCACCGGGACAGGGGGGGAAAAACTGTTTTTT.

By share of the sample, this clone is medium-sized. CDR3 protein: CASISGSGSMAEQYF. The CDR3 DNA is TGTGCCAGCATATCCGGAAGCGGGAGCATGGCCGAGCAGTACTTC. The genes are TRBV12-3 or TRBV12-4 and TRBJ2-7, with 8 bases aligning to TRBD2. The CDR3 is made up of 15 amino acids. J lost 6 bases, V lost 7 bases, and 14 bases had no gene match.

This clone was seen many times. The chain links TRBV5-1 to TRBJ2-5, with 13 bases identical to TRBD2. With V trimmed by 4 bases and J by 3 bases, 3 bases remained unmatched. This CDR3 has 15 residues. Germline V lookup: CDR1 SGHRS, CDR2 YFSETQ. Written as DNA, the CDR3 is TGCGCCAGCAGCGGACTAGCGGGAGAAGAAGAGACCCAGTACTTC. Its translation is CASSGLAGEEETQYF. The full variable domain, rest sourced from reference TRBV5-1 and TRBJ2-5, is KAGVTQTPRYLIKTRGQQVTLSCSPISGHRSVSWYQQTPGQGLQFLFEYFSETQRNKGNFPGRFSGRQFSNSRSEMNVSTLELGDSALYLCASSGLAGEEETQYFGPGTRLLVL.

On this clone: One end of the junction varies from germline; a read error may be responsible. The chain has TRBV24-1 and TRBJ1-2; no definite D call. The CDR3 loop spans 15 amino acids. Germline values: CDR1 KGHDR, CDR2 SFDVKD. The CDR3 region is CATIPQVLSNYGSTF. CDR3 DNA: TGTGCCACCATACCGCAGGTGTTATCAAACTATGGCTCCACCTTC.